The clone carrying this TCR beta chain was found a few times. The CDR3 length is 15 residues. Looked up from germline, CDR1 is MNHEY and CDR2 is SVGEGT. The trim removed 4 bases at V and 3 bases at J, leaving 8 bases unmatched. A J-beta primer mix and a sample-barcoded 5' primer were used in a second PCR of roughly 7 to 12 cycles. TCRdb redid the calling of the 5' RACE reads with MiXCR, one entry per CDR3 protein. The repertoire has fewer than 900,000 distinct CDR3 sequences, 35% to 45% of them found once; the top ten carry 20% to 25%. The sample belongs to a study of blood T cells in healthy people across ages.

The sequence derives from an older woman in good health. Sequenced sample: blood. V and J are TRBV6-2 or TRBV6-3 and TRBJ2-7; 8 bases match TRBD1. The chain's CDR3 is CASSSVRGPFYEQYF. CDR3 in DNA: TGTGCCAGCAGTTCGGTCAGGGGGCCCTTCTACGAGCAGTACTTC.